This T cell receptor beta chain stems from a study of T-cell memory formation after mild COVID-19. Points from the study as a whole: Clones that got smaller from day 15 to 85 had even CD4/CD8, while clones growing later tipped toward CD4+. The study detected some responding clones in pre-infection memory, suggesting cross-reactive memory joined. The main location of contracting CD4+ clones was CM and EM, and that of contracting CD8+ clones was EMRA.

Only a few counts were recorded for this clonotype. Its target is not known. The V end was cut by 4 bases, the J end by 2 bases, with 13 bases between. The CDR3 totals 14 residues. Germline CDR1 reads SGHRS; CDR2 reads YFSETQ. TCRdb processed the 5' RACE reads anew with MiXCR; each CDR3 protein has one entry. The sample has almost 250,000 distinct CDR3 sequences, 15% to 17% seen once. This TCR derives from an adult woman who had mild COVID-19 (a few samples of this study predate the infection). Cell type and time point are not known. The source material was PBMCs or a T cell subset sorted from them (not recorded which). V is TRBV5-1 and J is TRBJ2-7; tentatively, D is TRBD2 (5 bases). CDR3 loop: CASSDFLAAYEQYF. In DNA, the CDR3 is TGCGCCAGCAGCGACTTCCTAGCAGCCTACGAGCAGTACTTC. Together with reference TRBV5-1 and TRBJ2-7, the CDR3 gives the full variable domain: KAGVTQTPRYLIKTRGQQVTLSCSPISGHRSVSWYQQTPGQGLQFLFEYFSETQRNKGNFPGRFSGRQFSNSRSEMNVSTLELGDSALYLCASSDFLAAYEQYFGPGTRLTVT.